This T cell receptor beta chain was recorded in a study of beta chain features in type 1 diabetes. Study at large: Cell yields, gender and age were similar in healthy donors and patients.

Sorting produced populations that all topped 95% purity. The authors reverse transcribed all of the isolated RNA, so sequencing captured expressed TCRB transcripts. The table came from immunoSEQ multiplex PCR; TCRdb's copy has only in-frame clones and leaves some out. The sample holds 250,000 to 300,000 clones; around an eighth are singletons and the top ten take 0.015% to 0.02%. Only a few counts were recorded for this clone. Its target is unknown. Broader study findings: Shorter TCRB CDR3s, moderately but significantly so, were found in Type 1 diabetes patients in all four CD4+ subsets. Patients' naive, central memory and Treg TCRB repertoires seemed closer to one another than those of healthy donors.

The V end was cut by 4 bases, the J end by 3 bases, with 16 bases between. The CDR3 is 15 amino acids. In germline, CDR1 is PRHDT, CDR2 FYEKMQ (reference sequence). The chain links TRBV13 to TRBJ2-7; TRBD2 is a possible D gene (6 bases). Sequences were obtained from naive CD4+ T cells from blood. The receptor was derived from a man aged 25-40 years with type 1 diabetes. The DNA for the CDR3 is TGTGCCAGCAGCTCCTTTTTGTCCGGGGGCTACGAGCAGTACTTC. This encodes CASSSFLSGGYEQYF.